This T cell receptor beta chain stems from a study of early T cells in non-severe SARS-CoV-2 infection. cDNA molecules, individually, were tagged with unique molecular identifiers. Using its own MiXCR run on the 5' RACE reads, TCRdb lists one record per CDR3 protein. Of under 70,000 distinct CDR3 sequences listed, more than 12% were seen once; the top ten hold 10%. Germline V CDR1 and CDR2: ENHRY, SYGVKD. This CDR3 comprises 14 residues. V shed 5 bases and J 6 bases; nucleotides not matched to a gene: 10. This clonotype was recorded at least ten times. This receptor was obtained from an adult who was a healthcare worker with PCR-confirmed SARS-CoV-2 infection or an uninfected control (not recorded which). The rearrangement joins TRBV10-3 to TRBJ2-7; 7 bases are a match to TRBD1. The sequences come from whole blood, collected at baseline. CDR3 sequence: CAISTGQVVVEQYF. CDR3 DNA: TGTGCCATCAGTACCGGACAGGTGGTGGTCGAGCAGTACTTC.